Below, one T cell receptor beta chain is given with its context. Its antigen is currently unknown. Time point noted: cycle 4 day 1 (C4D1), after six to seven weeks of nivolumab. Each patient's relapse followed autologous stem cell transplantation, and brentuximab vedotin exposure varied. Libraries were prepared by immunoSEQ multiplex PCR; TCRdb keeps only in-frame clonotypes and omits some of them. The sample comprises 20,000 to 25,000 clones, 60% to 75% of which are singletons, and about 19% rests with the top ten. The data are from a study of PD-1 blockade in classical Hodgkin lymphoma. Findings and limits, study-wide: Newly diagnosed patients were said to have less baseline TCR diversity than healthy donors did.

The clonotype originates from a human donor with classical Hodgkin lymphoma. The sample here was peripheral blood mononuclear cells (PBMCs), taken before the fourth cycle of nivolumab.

Here the CDR3 reads CASSSSGGEGNTIYF. CDR3 DNA: TGTGCCAGCAGCTCAAGTGGGGGGGAAGGAAACACCATATATTTT. The chain carries TRBV7-9 and TRBJ1-3; TRBD1 might be the D (5 bases). The ends were cut back, 4 bases at V and 4 bases at J, with 14 bases in the middle. This CDR3 is 15 amino acids long. The germline V gene encodes CDR1 SEHNR and CDR2 FQNEAQ (reference sequence).